The TCR beta chain under discussion was sequenced for a study of beta chain features in type 1 diabetes. Study information: There was similarity between patients and healthy donors in age, gender and cell yields. In all, more than 90,000,000 sorted cells from all samples were analyzed.

General study points: All four CD4+ subsets of Type 1 diabetes patients contained TCRB CDR3s that were moderately but significantly shorter. The study found that naive, central memory and Treg TCRB repertoires appeared more similar in patients than in healthy donors.

In total, each donor contributed a single heparinised blood draw that averaged roughly 110 mL. Expressed TCRB transcripts were sequenced because the entire RNA isolate underwent reverse transcription. Assay used: immunoSEQ multiplex PCR; TCRdb lists only in-frame clones, some missing. Of under 300,000 clones detected, 14% appear once; the ten largest clones hold roughly 0.02%. The junction had 3 bases not matched to a gene; V was cut back by 8 bases and J by 0 bases. There are 14 residues in the CDR3. CDR1 and CDR2 from the germline V gene are SGHVS and FNYEAQ. As to this clone: Its matching antigen is unknown.

This receptor was obtained from a man younger than 40 with type 1 diabetes. The chain carries TRBV7-6 and TRBJ2-2, with 7 bases matching TRBD2. Sequencing used naive CD4+ T cells from blood. In DNA, the CDR3 is TGTGCCAGCGTCGGGGGGACGAACACCGGGGAGCTGTTTTTT. It translates to CASVGGTNTGELFF. Complete variable domain (other parts from reference TRBV7-6 and TRBJ2-2): GAGVSQSPRYKVTKRGQDVALRCDPISGHVSLYWYRQALGQGPEFLTYFNYEAQQDKSGLPNDRFSAERPEGSISTLTIQRTEQRDSAMYRCASVGGTNTGELFFGEGSRLTVL.